The rows below give T cell receptor beta chains drawn from one sample of a study of blood T cell repertoires in COVID-19. Measured with immunoSEQ multiplex PCR; TCRdb has only the in-frame clones, and not every one. The sample contains about 49,000 clones, about 88% of which appear only once. The sequenced sample consisted of peripheral blood. These receptors came from a man aged 35 to 55 with active COVID-19. CDR3s include the opening cysteine and the closing phenylalanine or tryptophan. The D gene is left open where the match is weak. Only some rows state a clone size, as once, few, many or a class for expanded clones.

V gene,clone size,J gene,D gene,CDR3 protein,CDR3 DNA
TRBV19,NA,TRBJ2-5,NA,CASRQGFRETQYF,TGTGCCAGTAGGCAGGGCTTCAGAGAGACCCAGTACTTC
TRBV27,NA,TRBJ2-7,NA,CASSDLPGTEDYEQYF,TGTGCCAGCAGTGACCTCCCCGGAACAGAAGATTACGAGCAGTACTTC
TRBV7-9,once,TRBJ1-1,NA,CASSAHPGQEAFF,TGTGCCAGCAGCGCTCACCCGGGACAAGAAGCTTTCTTT
TRBV3-1/TRBV3-2,NA,TRBJ2-2,NA,CASSGDYTGELFF,TGTGCCAGCAGTGGGGACTACACCGGGGAGCTGTTTTTT
TRBV9,NA,TRBJ1-3,NA,CASSVGQHSGNTIYF,TGTGCCAGCAGCGTAGGACAGCACTCTGGAAACACCATATATTTT
TRBV5-4,NA,TRBJ2-6,NA,CASSPGGPGANVLTF,TGTGCCAGCAGCCCTGGGGGCCCCGGGGCCAACGTCCTGACTTTC
TRBV30,NA,TRBJ1-2,TRBD1,CAWSVQGATELYGYTF,TGTGCCTGGAGTGTCCAGGGGGCGACAGAACTCTATGGCTACACCTTC
TRBV4-1,once,TRBJ2-2,NA,CASSPALVWQGRTGELFF,TGCGCCAGCAGCCCGGCCCTTGTATGGCAGGGAAGGACCGGGGAGCTGTTTTTT
TRBV18,few,TRBJ2-7,TRBD1,CASSRDSLYEQYF,TGTGCCAGCTCACGGGACAGCCTCTACGAGCAGTACTTC
TRBV11-3,NA,TRBJ2-2,TRBD2,CASSRGGRTGELFF,TGTGCCAGCAGCCGCGGGGGGCGGACCGGGGAGCTGTTTTTT
TRBV7-3,NA,TRBJ2-5,TRBD2,CASSFGTRGTQYF,TGTGCCAGCAGCTTCGGGACTAGGGGGACCCAGTACTTC
TRBV13,NA,TRBJ2-7,NA,CASSQGRGSSYEQYF,TGTGCCAGCAGCCAAGGTAGGGGCTCTAGCTACGAGCAGTACTTC
TRBV6-6,NA,TRBJ2-7,NA,CASSSRDSYEQYF,TGTGCCAGCAGTTCCCGGGACTCCTACGAGCAGTACTTC
TRBV19,NA,TRBJ1-1,NA,CASSLTALNTEAFF,TGTGCCAGTAGTCTGACAGCGTTAAACACTGAAGCTTTCTTT
TRBV5-5,once,TRBJ1-2,NA,CASSSTTPQGHYGYTF,TGTGCCAGCAGCTCCACCACCCCACAGGGACACTATGGCTACACCTTC
TRBV7-9,NA,TRBJ2-6,TRBD2,CASSFPAGGTLSGANVLTF,TGTGCCAGCAGCTTCCCCGCGGGAGGCACCCTCTCTGGGGCCAACGTCCTGACTTTC
TRBV9,NA,TRBJ1-2,NA,CASSVGEGGFDGYTF,TGTGCCAGCAGCGTAGGGGAGGGAGGGTTCGACGGCTACACCTTC
TRBV5-1,NA,TRBJ2-5,TRBD2,CASSGGLAGGQETQYF,TGCGCCAGCAGCGGGGGACTAGCGGGAGGGCAAGAGACCCAGTACTTC